This TCR beta chain was profiled in a study of blood T cell repertoires in COVID-19. This CDR3 contains 15 residues. V gave up 0 bases and J gave up 4 bases; unmatched junction bases: 6. In germline, CDR1 is SGHDT, CDR2 YYEEEE. Clones were sequenced by immunoSEQ multiplex PCR, and TCRdb holds only the in-frame ones, with some missing. Counted here are a few hundred thousand clones, about 90% occurring once; the ten biggest clones make up 1.2%. The sample comprised PBMCs or T cells enriched from blood (not recorded which). The receptor's source is a human donor in a cohort exposed to, infected with or recovered from COVID-19 (not recorded which). The donor label of this sample is uncertain. The chain has TRBV5-6 and TRBJ2-7; 8 positions match TRBD1. CDR3 DNA sequence: TGTGCCAGCAGCTTGGTCAGGGGGCGGGCATACGAGCAGTACTTC. It specifies CASSLVRGRAYEQYF.